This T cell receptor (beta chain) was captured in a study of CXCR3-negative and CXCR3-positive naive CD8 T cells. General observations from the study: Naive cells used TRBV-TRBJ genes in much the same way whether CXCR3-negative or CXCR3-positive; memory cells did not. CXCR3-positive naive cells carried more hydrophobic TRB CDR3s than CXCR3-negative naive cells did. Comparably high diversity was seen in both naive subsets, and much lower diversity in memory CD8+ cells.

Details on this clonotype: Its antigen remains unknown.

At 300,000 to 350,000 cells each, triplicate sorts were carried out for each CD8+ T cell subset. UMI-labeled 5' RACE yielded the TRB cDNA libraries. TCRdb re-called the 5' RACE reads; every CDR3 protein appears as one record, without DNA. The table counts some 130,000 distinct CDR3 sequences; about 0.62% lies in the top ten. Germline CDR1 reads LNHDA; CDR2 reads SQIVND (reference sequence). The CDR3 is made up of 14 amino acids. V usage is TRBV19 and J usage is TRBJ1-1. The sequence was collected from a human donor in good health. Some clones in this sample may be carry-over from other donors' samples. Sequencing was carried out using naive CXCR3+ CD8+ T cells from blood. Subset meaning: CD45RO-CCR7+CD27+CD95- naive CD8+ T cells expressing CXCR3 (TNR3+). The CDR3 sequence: CASSTLLYGTEAFF.